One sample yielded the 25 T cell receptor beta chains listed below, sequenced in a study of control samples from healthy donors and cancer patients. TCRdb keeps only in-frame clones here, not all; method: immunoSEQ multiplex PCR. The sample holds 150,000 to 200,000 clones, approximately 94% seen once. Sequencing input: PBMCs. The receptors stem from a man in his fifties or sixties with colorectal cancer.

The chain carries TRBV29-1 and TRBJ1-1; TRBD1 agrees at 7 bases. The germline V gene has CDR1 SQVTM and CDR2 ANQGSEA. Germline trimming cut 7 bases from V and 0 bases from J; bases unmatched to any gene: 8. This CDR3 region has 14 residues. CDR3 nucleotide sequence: TGCAGCGGGCTATCGGGACAGATGAACACTGAAGCTTTCTTT. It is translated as CSGLSGQMNTEAFF.

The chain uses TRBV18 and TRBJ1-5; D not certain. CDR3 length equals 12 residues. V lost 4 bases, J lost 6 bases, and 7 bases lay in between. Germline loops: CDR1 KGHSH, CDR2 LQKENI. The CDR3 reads CASSLTGQPQHF. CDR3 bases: TGTGCCAGCTCACTTACGGGTCAGCCCCAGCATTTT.

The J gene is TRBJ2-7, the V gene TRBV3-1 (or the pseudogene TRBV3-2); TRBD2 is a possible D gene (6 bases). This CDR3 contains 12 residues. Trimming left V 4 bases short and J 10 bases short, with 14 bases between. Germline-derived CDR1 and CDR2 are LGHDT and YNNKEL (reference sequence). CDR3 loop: CASSPMGGDQYF. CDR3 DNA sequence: TGTGCCAGCAGCCCAATGGGCGGGGACCAGTACTTC.

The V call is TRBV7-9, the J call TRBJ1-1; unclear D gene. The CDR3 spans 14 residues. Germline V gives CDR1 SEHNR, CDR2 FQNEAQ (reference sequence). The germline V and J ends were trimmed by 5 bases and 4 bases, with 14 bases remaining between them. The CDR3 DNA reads TGTGCCAGCAGCCCGGGAGGGTTGACCACTGAAGCTTTCTTT. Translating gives CASSPGGLTTEAFF.

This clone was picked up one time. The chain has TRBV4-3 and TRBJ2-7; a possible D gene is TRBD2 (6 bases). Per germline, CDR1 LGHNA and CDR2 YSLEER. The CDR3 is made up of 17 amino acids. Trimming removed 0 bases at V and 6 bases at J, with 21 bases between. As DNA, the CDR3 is TGCGCCAGCAGCCAAGACGGCAAGGACGGGACCGGGGGCGAGCAGTACTTC. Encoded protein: CASSQDGKDGTGGEQYF.

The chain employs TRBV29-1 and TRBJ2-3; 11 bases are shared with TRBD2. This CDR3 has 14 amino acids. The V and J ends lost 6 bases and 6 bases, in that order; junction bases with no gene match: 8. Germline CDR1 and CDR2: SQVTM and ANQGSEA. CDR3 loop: CSVGVAGGADTQYF. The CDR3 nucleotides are TGCAGCGTCGGGGTAGCGGGGGGGGCCGATACGCAGTATTTT.

Here the CDR3 reads CASSLEFAQGQETQYF. CDR3 bases: TGTGCCAGCAGCTTGGAATTTGCACAGGGCCAAGAGACCCAGTACTTC. V and J are TRBV5-5 and TRBJ2-5; D might be TRBD1 (6 bases). Trimming removed 0 bases at V and 1 base at J, with 13 bases between. The CDR3 has 16 amino acids. The germline CDR1 and CDR2 sequences are SGHKS and YYEKEE (reference sequence).

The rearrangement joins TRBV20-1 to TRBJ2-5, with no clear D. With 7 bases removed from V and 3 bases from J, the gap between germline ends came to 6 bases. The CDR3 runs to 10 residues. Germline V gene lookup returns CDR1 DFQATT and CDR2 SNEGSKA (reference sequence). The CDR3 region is CSGLKETQYF. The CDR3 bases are TGCAGTGGATTGAAAGAGACCCAGTACTTC.

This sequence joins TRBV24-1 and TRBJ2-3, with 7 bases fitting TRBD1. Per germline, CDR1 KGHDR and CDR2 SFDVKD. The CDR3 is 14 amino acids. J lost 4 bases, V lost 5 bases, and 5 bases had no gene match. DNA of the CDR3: TGTGCCACCAGTGCCCTAACAGGGGCAGATACGCAGTATTTT. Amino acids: CATSALTGADTQYF.

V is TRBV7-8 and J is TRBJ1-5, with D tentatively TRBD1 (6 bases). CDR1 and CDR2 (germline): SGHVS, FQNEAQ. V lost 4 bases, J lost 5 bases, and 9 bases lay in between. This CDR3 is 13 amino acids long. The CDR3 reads CASSSNRDQPQHF. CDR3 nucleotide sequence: TGTGCCAGCAGCTCAAACAGGGATCAGCCCCAGCATTTT.

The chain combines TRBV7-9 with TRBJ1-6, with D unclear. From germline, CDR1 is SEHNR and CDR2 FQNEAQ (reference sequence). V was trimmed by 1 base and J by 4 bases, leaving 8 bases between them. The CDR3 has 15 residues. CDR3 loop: CASSLVSGYNSPLHF. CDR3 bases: TGTGCCAGCAGCTTAGTGTCCGGGTATAATTCACCCCTCCACTTT.

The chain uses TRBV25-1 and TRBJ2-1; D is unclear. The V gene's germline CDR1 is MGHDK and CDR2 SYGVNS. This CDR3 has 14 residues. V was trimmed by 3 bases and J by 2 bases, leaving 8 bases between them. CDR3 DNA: TGTGCCAGCAGTGACACGAGTCCCTACAATGAGCAGTTCTTC. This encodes CASSDTSPYNEQFF.

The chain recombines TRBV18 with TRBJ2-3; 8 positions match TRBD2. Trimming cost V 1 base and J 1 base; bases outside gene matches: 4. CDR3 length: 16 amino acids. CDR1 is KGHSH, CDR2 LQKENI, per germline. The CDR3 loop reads CASSPRTAGGTDTQYF. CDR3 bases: TGTGCCAGCTCACCACGGACAGCGGGGGGCACAGATACGCAGTATTTT.

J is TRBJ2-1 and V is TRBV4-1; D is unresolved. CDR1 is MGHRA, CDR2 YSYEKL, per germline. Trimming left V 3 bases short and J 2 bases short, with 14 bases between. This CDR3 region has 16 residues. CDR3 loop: CASSHPGRVTYNEQFF. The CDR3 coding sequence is TGCGCCAGCAGCCATCCAGGAAGGGTTACCTACAATGAGCAGTTCTTC.

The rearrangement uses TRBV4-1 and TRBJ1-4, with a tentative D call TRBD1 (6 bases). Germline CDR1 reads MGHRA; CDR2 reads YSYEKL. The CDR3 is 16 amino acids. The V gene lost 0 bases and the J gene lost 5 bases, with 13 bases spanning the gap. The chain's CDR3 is CASSQEATGPNEKLFF. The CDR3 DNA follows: TGCGCCAGCAGCCAAGAGGCGACAGGCCCAAATGAAAAACTGTTTTTT.

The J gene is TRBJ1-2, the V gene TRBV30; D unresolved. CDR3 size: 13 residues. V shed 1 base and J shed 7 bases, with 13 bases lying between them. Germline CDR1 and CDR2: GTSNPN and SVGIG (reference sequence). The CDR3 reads CAWSEAGFGGYTF. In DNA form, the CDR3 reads TGTGCCTGGAGTGAGGCGGGATTTGGTGGCTACACCTTC.

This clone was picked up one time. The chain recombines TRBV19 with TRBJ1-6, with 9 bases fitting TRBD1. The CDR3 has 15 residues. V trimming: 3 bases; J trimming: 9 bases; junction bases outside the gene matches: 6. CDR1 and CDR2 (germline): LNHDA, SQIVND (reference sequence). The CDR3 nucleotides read TGTGCCAGTAGTATCGACAGGGGGGAGAGTTCACCCCTCCACTTT. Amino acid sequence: CASSIDRGESSPLHF.

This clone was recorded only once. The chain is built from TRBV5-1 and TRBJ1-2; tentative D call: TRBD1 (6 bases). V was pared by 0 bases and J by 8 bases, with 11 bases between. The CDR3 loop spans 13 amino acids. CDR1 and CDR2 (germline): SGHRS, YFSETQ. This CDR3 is CASSLGQAGGYTF. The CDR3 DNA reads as TGCGCCAGCAGCTTGGGACAGGCGGGAGGCTACACCTTC.

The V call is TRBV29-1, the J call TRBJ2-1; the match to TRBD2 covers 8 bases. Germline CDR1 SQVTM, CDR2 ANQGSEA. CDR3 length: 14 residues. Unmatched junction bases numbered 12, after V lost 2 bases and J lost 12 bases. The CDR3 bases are TGCAGCGTTGAAATATTAGCGGGGCCCCGGGGGCAGTTCTTC. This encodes CSVEILAGPRGQFF.

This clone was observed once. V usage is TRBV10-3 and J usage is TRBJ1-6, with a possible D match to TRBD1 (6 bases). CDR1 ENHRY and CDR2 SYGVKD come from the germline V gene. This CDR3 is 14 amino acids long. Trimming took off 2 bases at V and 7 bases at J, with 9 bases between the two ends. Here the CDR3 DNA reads TGTGCCATCAGTGAGGGCGGGGGCAATTCACCCCTCCACTTT. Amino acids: CAISEGGGNSPLHF.

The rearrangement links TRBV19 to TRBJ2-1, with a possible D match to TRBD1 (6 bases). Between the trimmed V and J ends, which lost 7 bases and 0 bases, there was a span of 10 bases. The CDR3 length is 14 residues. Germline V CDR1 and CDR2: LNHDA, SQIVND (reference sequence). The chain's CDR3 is CASKEDSSYNEQFF. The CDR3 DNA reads TGTGCCAGTAAAGAGGACAGCTCCTACAATGAGCAGTTCTTC.

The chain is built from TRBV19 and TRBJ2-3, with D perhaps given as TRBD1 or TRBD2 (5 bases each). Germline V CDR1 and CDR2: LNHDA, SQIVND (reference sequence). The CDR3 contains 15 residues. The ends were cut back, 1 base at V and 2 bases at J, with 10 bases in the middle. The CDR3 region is CASSIGGINTDTQYF. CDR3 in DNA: TGTGCCAGTAGTATAGGGGGGATCAACACAGATACGCAGTATTTT. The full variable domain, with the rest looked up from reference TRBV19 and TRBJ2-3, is DGGITQSPKYLFRKEGQNVTLSCEQNLNHDAMYWYRQDPGQGLRLIYYSQIVNDFQKGDIAEGYSVSREKKESFPLTVTSAQKNPTAFYLCASSIGGINTDTQYFGPGTRLTVL.

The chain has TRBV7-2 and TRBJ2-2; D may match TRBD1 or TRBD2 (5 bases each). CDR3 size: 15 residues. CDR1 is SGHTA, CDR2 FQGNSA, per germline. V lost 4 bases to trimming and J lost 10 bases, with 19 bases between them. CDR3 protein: CASSSPGWQGKELFF. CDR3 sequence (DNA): TGTGCCAGCAGCTCCCCGGGGTGGCAGGGAAAGGAGCTGTTTTTT.

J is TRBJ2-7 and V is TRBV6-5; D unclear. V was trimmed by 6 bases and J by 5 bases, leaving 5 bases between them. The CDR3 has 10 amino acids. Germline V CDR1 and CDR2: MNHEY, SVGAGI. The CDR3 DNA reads TGTGCCAGCAGACGAAACGAGCAGTACTTC. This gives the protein CASRRNEQYF.

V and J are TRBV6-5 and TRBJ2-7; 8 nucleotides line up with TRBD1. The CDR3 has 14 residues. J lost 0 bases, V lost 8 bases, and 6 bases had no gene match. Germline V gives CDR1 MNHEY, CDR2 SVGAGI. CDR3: CASQRQGSSYEQYF. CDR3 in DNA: TGTGCCAGCCAGAGACAGGGGTCCTCCTACGAGCAGTACTTC.